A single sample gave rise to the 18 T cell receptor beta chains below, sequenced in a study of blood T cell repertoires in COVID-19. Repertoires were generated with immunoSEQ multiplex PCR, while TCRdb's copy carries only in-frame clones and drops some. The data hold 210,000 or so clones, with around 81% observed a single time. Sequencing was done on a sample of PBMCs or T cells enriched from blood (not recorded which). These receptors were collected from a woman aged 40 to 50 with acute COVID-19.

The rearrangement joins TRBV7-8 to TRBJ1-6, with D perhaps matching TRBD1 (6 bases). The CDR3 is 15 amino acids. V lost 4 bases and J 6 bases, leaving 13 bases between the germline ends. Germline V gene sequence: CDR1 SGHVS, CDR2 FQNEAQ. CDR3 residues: CASSSQKGVNSPLHF. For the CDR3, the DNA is TGTGCCAGCAGCTCTCAAAAGGGGGTTAATTCACCCCTCCACTTT.

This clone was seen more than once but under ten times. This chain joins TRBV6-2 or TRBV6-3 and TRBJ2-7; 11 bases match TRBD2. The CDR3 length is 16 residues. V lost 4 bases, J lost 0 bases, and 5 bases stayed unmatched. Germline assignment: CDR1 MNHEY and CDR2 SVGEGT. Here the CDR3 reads CASSSTTSGGSYEQYF. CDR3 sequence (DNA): TGTGCCAGCAGTTCTACAACTAGCGGGGGCTCCTACGAGCAGTACTTC.

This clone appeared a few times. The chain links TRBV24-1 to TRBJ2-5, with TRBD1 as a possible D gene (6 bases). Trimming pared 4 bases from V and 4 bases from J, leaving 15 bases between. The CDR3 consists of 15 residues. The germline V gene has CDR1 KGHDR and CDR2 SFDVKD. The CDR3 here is CATSDPGQMGETQYF. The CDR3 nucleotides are TGTGCCACCAGTGACCCCGGACAGATGGGAGAGACCCAGTACTTC.

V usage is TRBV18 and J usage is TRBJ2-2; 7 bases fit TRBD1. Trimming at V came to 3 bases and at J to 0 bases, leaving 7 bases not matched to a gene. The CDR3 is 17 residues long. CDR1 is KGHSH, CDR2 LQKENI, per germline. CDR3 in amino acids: CASSPALDRANTGELFF. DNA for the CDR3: TGTGCCAGCTCACCCGCATTAGACAGGGCGAACACCGGGGAGCTGTTTTTT.

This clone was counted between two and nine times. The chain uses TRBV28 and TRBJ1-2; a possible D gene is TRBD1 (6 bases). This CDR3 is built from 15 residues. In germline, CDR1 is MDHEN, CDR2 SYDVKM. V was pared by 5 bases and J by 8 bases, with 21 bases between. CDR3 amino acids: CASSSIRGGFLGYTF. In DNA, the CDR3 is TGTGCCAGCAGTAGTATTAGGGGGGGATTTTTAGGCTACACCTTC.

The CDR3: CASSPYGGQGKTEAFF. The DNA for the CDR3 is TGTGCCAGCAGCCCCTATGGGGGACAGGGGAAAACTGAAGCTTTCTTT. V usage is TRBV7-2 and J usage is TRBJ1-1; 10 nucleotides line up with TRBD1. The CDR3 covers 16 residues. Losses at the gene ends were 5 bases for V and 5 bases for J; bases not matched to a gene: 11. Germline V gives CDR1 SGHTA, CDR2 FQGNSA.

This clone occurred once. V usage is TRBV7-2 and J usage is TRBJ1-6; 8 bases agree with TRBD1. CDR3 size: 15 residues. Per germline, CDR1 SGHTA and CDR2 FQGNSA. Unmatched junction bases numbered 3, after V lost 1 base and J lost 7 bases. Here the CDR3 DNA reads TGTGCCAGCAGCTTAGGGACAGGGAGGAATTCACCCCTCCACTTT. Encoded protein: CASSLGTGRNSPLHF.

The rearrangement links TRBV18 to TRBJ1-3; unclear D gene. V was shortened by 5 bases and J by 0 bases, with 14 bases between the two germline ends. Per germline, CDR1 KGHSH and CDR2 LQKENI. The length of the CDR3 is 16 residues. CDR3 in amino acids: CASSSLDGTSGNTIYF. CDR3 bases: TGTGCCAGCTCATCCCTAGACGGTACCTCTGGAAACACCATATATTTT. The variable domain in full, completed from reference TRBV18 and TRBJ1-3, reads NAGVMQNPRHLVRRRGQEARLRCSPMKGHSHVYWYRQLPEEGLKFMVYLQKENIIDESGMPKERFSAEFPKEGPSILRIQQVVRGDSAAYFCASSSLDGTSGNTIYFGEGSWLTVV.

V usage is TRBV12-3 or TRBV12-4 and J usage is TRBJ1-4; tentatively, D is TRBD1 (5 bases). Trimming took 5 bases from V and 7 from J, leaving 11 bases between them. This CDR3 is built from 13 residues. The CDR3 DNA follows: TGTGCCAGCAGTATAGACGGGGGTGAAAAACTGTTTTTT. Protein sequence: CASSIDGGEKLFF.

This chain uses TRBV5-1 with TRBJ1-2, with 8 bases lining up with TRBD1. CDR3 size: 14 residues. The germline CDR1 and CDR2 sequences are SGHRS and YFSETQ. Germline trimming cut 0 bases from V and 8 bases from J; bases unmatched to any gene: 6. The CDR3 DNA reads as TGCGCCAGCAGCTTGGGTCAGGGGGCGAGGGGCTACACCTTC. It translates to CASSLGQGARGYTF.

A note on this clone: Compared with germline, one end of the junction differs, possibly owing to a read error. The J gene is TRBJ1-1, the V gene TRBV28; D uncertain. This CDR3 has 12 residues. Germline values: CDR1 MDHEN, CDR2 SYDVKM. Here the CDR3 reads CATSPRGTEAFF. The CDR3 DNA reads TGTGCCACCAGTCCCCGGGGCACTGAAGCTTTCTTT. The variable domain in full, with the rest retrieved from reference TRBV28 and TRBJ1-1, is DVKVTQSSRYLVKRTGEKVFLECVQDMDHENMFWYRQDPGLGLRLIYFSYDVKMKEKGDIPEGYSVSREKKERFSLILESASTNQTSMYLCATSPRGTEAFFGQGTRLTVV.

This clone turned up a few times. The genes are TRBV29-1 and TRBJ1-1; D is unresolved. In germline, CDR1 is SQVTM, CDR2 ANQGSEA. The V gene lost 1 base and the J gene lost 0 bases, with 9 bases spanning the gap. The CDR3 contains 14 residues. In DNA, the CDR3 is TGCAGCGTTGAAGCATCGGCGGTGAACACTGAAGCTTTCTTT. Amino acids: CSVEASAVNTEAFF.

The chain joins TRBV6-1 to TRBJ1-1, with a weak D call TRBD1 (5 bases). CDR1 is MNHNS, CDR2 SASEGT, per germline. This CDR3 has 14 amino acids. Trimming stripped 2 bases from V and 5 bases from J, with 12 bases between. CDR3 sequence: CASSELQGRTEAFF. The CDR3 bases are TGTGCCAGCAGTGAACTCCAGGGTAGAACTGAAGCTTTCTTT.

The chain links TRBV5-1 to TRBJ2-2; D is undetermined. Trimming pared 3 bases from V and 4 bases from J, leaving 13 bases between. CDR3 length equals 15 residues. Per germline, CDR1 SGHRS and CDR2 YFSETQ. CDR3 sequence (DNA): TGCGCCAGCAGCTCGGTGTCTAGATTCACCGGGGAGCTGTTTTTT. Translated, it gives CASSSVSRFTGELFF.

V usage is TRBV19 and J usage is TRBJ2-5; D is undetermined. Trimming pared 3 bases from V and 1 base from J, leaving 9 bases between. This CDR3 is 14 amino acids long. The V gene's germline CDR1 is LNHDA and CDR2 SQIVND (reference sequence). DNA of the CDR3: TGTGCCAGTAGTATGGGCCAGTTCCAAGAGACCCAGTACTTC. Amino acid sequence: CASSMGQFQETQYF.

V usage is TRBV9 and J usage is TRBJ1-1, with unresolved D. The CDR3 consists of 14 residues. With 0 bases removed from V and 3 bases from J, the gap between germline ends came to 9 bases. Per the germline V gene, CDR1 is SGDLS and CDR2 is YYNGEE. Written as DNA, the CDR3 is TGTGCCAGCAGCGTAGCGGAGTTGGACACTGAAGCTTTCTTT. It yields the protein CASSVAELDTEAFF.

The CDR3 region is CASSPRGRYGYTF. The CDR3 nucleotides are TGTGCCAGCAGTCCCAGGGGGCGTTATGGCTACACCTTC. This chain joins TRBV6-5 and TRBJ1-2; 8 bases fit TRBD1. V dropped 5 bases and J dropped 5; count of bases not matched to a gene: 4. Germline assignment: CDR1 MNHEY and CDR2 SVGAGI. The CDR3 totals 13 residues.

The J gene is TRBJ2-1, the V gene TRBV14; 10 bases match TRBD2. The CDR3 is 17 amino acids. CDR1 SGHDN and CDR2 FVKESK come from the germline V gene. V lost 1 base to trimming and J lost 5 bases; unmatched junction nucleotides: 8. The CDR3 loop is CASSQGRTSGKNNEQFF. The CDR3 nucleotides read TGTGCCAGCAGCCAAGGTCGGACTAGCGGAAAAAACAATGAGCAGTTCTTC. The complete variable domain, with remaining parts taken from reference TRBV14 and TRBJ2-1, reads EAGVTQFPSHSVIEKGQTVTLRCDPISGHDNLYWYRRVMGKEIKFLLHFVKESKQDESGMPNNRFLAERTGGTYSTLKVQPAELEDSGVYFCASSQGRTSGKNNEQFFGPGTRLTVL.